This TCR beta chain was documented in a study of early T cells in non-severe SARS-CoV-2 infection. Each CDR3 protein gets one entry after TCRdb re-called the 5' RACE reads with MiXCR. The sample includes roughly 120,000 distinct CDR3 sequences, 14% to 15% of them seen just once. This clonotype was found a few times. The specimen was whole blood. The receptor was isolated from an adult who was a healthcare worker with PCR-confirmed SARS-CoV-2 infection or an uninfected control (not recorded which).

CDR3 nucleotides: TGTGCCAGCAGCTCCCCGGTCGGGGGGCAGGGTGGCTACACCTTC. It codes for CASSSPVGGQGGYTF. V usage is TRBV7-2 and J usage is TRBJ1-2; D might be TRBD1 (6 bases). CDR1 is SGHTA, CDR2 FQGNSA, per germline. Trimming removed 4 bases from V and 7 bases from J, with 19 bases in between. The CDR3 length is 15 residues.